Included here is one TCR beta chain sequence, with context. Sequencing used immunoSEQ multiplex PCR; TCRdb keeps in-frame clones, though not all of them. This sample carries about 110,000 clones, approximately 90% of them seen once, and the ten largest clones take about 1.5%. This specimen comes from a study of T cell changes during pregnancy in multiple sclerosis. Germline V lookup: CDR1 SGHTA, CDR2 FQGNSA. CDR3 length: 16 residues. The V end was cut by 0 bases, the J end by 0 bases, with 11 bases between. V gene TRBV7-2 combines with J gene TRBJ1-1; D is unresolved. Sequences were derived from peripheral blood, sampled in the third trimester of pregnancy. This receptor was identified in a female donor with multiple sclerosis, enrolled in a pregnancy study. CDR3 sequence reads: CASSLAFGGVNTEAFF. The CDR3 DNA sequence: TGTGCCAGCAGCTTAGCATTTGGCGGGGTGAACACTGAAGCTTTCTTT.